Detailed here is one T cell receptor beta chain. Its specificity is unknown. Generated by immunoSEQ multiplex PCR, the TCRdb table keeps only in-frame clones and is missing some. The data hold about 9,000 clones, with around 77% observed a single time. The data derive from a study of immune cell composition in non-small cell lung cancer. General study points: Squamous carcinomas (approximately 80%) more often had tumour-associated clones >0.5% than adenocarcinomas (approximately 35%). Adenocarcinomas with higher top tumour-associated clone frequency had more reactive TILs.

Normal lung was taken at the farthest possible site, at least 3 cm from tumour. Genomic DNA came from frozen unsorted single-cell suspensions. This TCR was recovered from a human donor with non-small cell lung cancer. Sequencing was carried out using non-adjacent lung tissue.

The CDR3 bases are TGCAGCGTTGAAATCGGGGGTCAGGGTAATGGAGCTTTCTTT. Protein product: CSVEIGGQGNGAFF. This chain joins TRBV29-1 and TRBJ1-1, with D maybe TRBD1 (5 bases). Germline V gives CDR1 SQVTM, CDR2 ANQGSEA. Trimming removed 2 bases at V and 10 bases at J, with 20 bases between. The CDR3 runs 14 residues.